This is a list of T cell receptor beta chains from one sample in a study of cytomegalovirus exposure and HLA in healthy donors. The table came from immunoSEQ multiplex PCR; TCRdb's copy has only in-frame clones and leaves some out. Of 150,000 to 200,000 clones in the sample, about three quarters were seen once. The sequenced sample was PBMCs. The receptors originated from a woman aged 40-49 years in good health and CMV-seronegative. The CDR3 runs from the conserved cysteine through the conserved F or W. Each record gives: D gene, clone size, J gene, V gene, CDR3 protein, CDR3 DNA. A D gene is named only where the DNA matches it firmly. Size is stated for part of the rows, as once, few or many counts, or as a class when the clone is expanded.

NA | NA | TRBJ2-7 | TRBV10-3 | CAIRNPQGGEQYF | TGTGCCATCAGGAATCCCCAGGGAGGCGAGCAGTACTTC
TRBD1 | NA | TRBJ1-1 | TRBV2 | CASILGGRNTEAFF | TGTGCCAGCATCCTAGGGGGCAGGAACACTGAAGCTTTCTTT
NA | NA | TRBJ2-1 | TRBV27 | CASSLIRGRDEQFF | TGTGCCAGCAGTTTAATCAGGGGAAGGGATGAGCAGTTCTTC
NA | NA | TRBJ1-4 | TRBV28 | CASSPDGGSNEKLFF | TGTGCCAGCAGTCCGGACGGGGGATCTAATGAAAAACTGTTTTTT
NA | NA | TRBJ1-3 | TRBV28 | CASSLNGRFSGNTIYF | TGTGCCAGCAGTTTAAATGGCAGGTTCTCTGGAAACACCATATATTTT
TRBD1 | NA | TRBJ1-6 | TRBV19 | CASSPTGGYSPLHF | TGTGCCAGTAGTCCCACAGGGGGATATTCACCCCTCCACTTT
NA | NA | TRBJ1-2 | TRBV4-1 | CASSQDQGSSVRFYGYTF | TGCGCCAGCAGCCAAGATCAAGGGAGTTCAGTGAGGTTCTATGGCTACACCTTC
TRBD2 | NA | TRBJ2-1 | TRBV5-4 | CASSIRLAGGNEQFF | TGTGCCAGCAGCATCCGACTAGCGGGGGGGAATGAGCAGTTCTTC
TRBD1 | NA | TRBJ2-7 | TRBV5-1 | CASSIGTGGYEQYF | TGCGCCAGCAGCATCGGGACAGGGGGATACGAGCAGTACTTC
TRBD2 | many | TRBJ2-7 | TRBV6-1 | CASKGTTRREQYF | TGTGCCAGCAAAGGGACTACCCGGCGTGAGCAGTACTTC
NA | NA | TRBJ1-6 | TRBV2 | CASSSRQSQNSPLHF | TGTGCCAGCAGCTCTAGACAGAGCCAAAATTCACCCCTCCACTTT
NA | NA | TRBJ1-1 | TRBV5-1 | CASSPSPPVNTEAFF | TGCGCCAGCAGCCCATCCCCCCCGGTGAACACTGAAGCTTTCTTT
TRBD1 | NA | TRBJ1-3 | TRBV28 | CASSFRDRADF | TGTGCCAGCAGTTTCCGGGACAGGGCTGATTTT
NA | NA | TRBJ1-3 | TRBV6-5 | CASSQGGELGNTIYF | TGTGCCAGCAGCCAAGGGGGAGAATTAGGAAACACCATATATTTT
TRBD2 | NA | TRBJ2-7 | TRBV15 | CATSSLFRLAGGYEQYF | TGTGCCACCAGCAGTCTCTTCAGACTAGCGGGGGGCTACGAGCAGTACTTC
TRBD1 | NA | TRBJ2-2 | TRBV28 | CASRTGGASNTGELFF | TGTGCCAGCAGGACAGGGGGCGCTTCGAACACCGGGGAGCTGTTTTTT
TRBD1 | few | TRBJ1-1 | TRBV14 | CASSQMTGVAFF | TGTGCCAGCAGCCAAATGACAGGGGTAGCTTTCTTT
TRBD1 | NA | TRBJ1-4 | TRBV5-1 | CASSLDAGQGGRKLFF | TGCGCCAGCAGCTTGGATGCGGGACAGGGAGGGCGAAAACTGTTTTTT
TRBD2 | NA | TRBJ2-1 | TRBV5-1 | CASSDLRLAGEQFF | TGCGCCAGCAGCGACCTTAGACTAGCGGGTGAGCAGTTCTTC
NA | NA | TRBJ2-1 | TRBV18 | CASSPPVSYNEQFF | TGTGCCAGCTCACCTCCAGTATCCTACAATGAGCAGTTCTTC
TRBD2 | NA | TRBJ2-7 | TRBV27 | CASRGSGGFREQYF | TGTGCCTCTCGCGGGAGCGGGGGTTTCCGCGAGCAGTACTTC
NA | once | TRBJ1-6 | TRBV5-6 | CASSLGGLWRSDSPLHF | TGTGCCAGCAGCCTCGGAGGGTTGTGGAGGAGTGATTCACCCCTCCACTTT
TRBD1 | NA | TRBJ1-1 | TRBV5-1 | CASSLMQGVGTEAFF | TGCGCCAGCAGCTTGATGCAGGGGGTAGGGACTGAAGCTTTCTTT
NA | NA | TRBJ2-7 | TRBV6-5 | CASTPGRGASEQYF | TGTGCCAGCACCCCGGGACGGGGGGCCTCAGAGCAGTACTTC
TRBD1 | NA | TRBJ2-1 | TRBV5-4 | CASSSGQGTYNEQFF | TGTGCCAGCAGCTCGGGACAGGGGACATACAATGAGCAGTTCTTC
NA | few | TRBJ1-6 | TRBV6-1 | CASSREFNSPLHF | TGTGCCAGCAGCCGGGAGTTTAACTCACCCCTCCACTTT
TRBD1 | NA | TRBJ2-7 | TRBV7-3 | CASSLEGAVDEQYF | TGTGCCAGCAGCTTAGAGGGGGCCGTGGACGAGCAGTACTTC
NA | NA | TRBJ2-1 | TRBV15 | CATSPDRSSYNEQFF | TGTGCCACCAGCCCCGACCGGAGCTCCTACAATGAGCAGTTCTTC
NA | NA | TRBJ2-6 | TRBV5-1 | CASSLGRDSGANVLTF | TGCGCCAGCAGCCTAGGACGGGACTCTGGGGCCAACGTCCTGACTTTC
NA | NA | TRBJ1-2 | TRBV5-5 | CASSRGGGEYGYTF | TGTGCCAGCAGCCGGGGCGGGGGAGAATATGGCTACACCTTC
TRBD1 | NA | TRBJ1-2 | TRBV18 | CASSPLEGAGTYGYTF | TGTGCCAGCTCACCACTAGAGGGGGCCGGGACCTATGGCTACACCTTC
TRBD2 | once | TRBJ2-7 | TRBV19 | CASRPSGGRGVYEQYF | TGTGCCAGTAGACCTAGCGGGGGCCGTGGAGTCTACGAGCAGTACTTC
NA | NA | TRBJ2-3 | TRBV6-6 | CASKVNRADTQYF | TGTGCCAGCAAGGTAAACAGGGCAGATACGCAGTATTTT
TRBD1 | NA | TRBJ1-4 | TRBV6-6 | CASSLPQGGGEKLFF | TGTGCCAGCAGTTTGCCCCAGGGGGGTGGTGAAAAACTGTTTTTT
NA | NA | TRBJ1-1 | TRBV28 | CASRTGTLNTEAFF | TGTGCCAGTAGGACCGGGACACTGAACACTGAAGCTTTCTTT
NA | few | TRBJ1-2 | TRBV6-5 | CASSKQGYGYTF | TGTGCCAGCAGTAAACAGGGCTATGGCTACACCTTC
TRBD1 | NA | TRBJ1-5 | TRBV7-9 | CASSSPGQGNQPQHF | TGTGCCAGCAGCTCCCCGGGACAGGGCAATCAGCCCCAGCATTTT
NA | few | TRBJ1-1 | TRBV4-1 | CASSQFKGRVTEAFF | TGCGCCAGCAGCCAATTCAAAGGCAGGGTGACTGAAGCTTTCTTT
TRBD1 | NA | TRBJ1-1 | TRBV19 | CASSAPGQGTTEAFF | TGTGCCAGTAGTGCCCCGGGACAGGGGACCACTGAAGCTTTCTTT
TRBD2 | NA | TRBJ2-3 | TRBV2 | CASSGTSGVDTQYF | TGTGCCAGCAGTGGGACTAGCGGGGTGGATACGCAGTATTTT
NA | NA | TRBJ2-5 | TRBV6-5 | CASSYGLTDRETQYF | TGTGCCAGCAGTTACGGATTGACAGACAGAGAGACCCAGTACTTC
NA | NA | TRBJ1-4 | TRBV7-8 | CASSLGRSNEKLFF | TGTGCCAGCAGCTTAGGGCGGAGTAATGAAAAACTGTTTTTT
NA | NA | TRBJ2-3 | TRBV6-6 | CASSPWPLTDTQYF | TGTGCCAGCAGTCCTTGGCCCCTCACGGATACGCAGTATTTT
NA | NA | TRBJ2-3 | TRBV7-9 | CASSKGRASTDTQYF | TGTGCCAGCAGCAAGGGGCGTGCTAGCACAGATACGCAGTATTTT
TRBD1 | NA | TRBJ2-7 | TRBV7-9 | CSSSFGQVEQYF | TGTTCCAGCAGCTTTGGACAGGTCGAGCAGTACTTC
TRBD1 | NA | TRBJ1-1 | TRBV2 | CASSDDRTGSENTEAFF | TGTGCCAGCAGTGACGATAGGACAGGGTCGGAGAACACTGAAGCTTTCTTT